This T cell receptor (beta chain) was identified in a study of cytomegalovirus exposure and HLA in healthy donors (dated by TCRdb to 2016 to 2017). The study in broad terms: According to an earlier analysis of 587 of the donors, roughly 180 million T cells yielded 90 million to 130 million unique TCR beta sequences and less than 300 Gb of sequence data. About 5 DR-DQ haplotypes were handled as single units for association and clustering, since linkage in the cohort was strong. The later analysis used no new phenotypic data to find candidate immune exposures, relying instead on TCR beta sequences and their occurrence across donors. Roughly 290 gigabases of sequencing data and around 80 million unique TCR sequences made up an early release that covered approximately 620 HLA-typed donors. Of the roughly 400 genotyped donors, over 80% were placed in the genetic ancestry cluster associated with self-reported Caucasian donors. Among 300 to 500 genotyped donors of the cohort, an average of about 220,000 unique TCR beta nucleotide sequences was sequenced per donor, of which about 19% were non-productive. A later genetic analysis took genome-wide SNP genotypes for about three fifths of the roughly 670 donors and used that subset as a discovery cohort. An earlier analysis of approximately 580 of the donors used high-throughput TCR beta sequencing to judge whether each TCR beta V gene segment behaved as functional or pseudogenic. A later analysis re-examined previously published TCR beta repertoires from several hundred donors and added high-resolution HLA genotyping to investigate patterns of TCR occurrence. In addition to the first cohort of hundreds of subjects, a separate validation cohort of around 110 different subjects was used. Alongside the repertoire data, information on donor age, sex, ethnicity and CMV serostatus was compiled. Every repertoire in the discovery cohort had been generated on one and the same sequencing platform. Typing coverage varied by locus: 629-630 donors for A, B, C, DRB1 and DQB1; under 550 for DQA1; approximately 610 for DPA1; around 450 for DPB1. The study combined high-throughput TCR immunosequencing, statistical association of individual TCRs with disease status, and machine learning to predict cytomegalovirus infection status. Both class I and class II loci were covered by HLA typing, at four-digit resolution. The study aimed to test whether cataloging public T cell receptors could reveal signatures of past pathogen exposure. The study used immunosequencing to profile the T cell repertoires of 666 subjects and linked those repertoires to cytomegalovirus serostatus. Points the paper makes about the study in general: HLA typing was unavailable for some donors at each locus, so association tests used only the typed subset. In vitro tests confirmed that three of the cytomegalovirus-associated TCR beta chains recognize cytomegalovirus antigens. Several of the top co-occurrence clusters appeared to be linked to parvovirus B19, influenza, CMV and Epstein-Barr virus, according to a later analysis. An earlier analysis of 587 of the donors showed that most TCR beta V segments appeared in productive rearrangements either about 87% or about 30% of the time, which broadly matched IMGT annotations. The cohort was sequenced for TCR beta chains only, and without alpha or paired-chain data the features that could be detected were limited. The study listed 150 to 200 TCR beta chains as associated with cytomegalovirus. A further reported finding was that TCR beta sequences accurately predicted the HLA-A and HLA-B alleles for most subjects in the first cohort. A later analysis found that most CMV-associated TCR beta chains appeared HLA-restricted, with HLA associations seemingly driven largely by CMV exposure. Compared with equally common non-associated chains, HLA-associated TCR beta chains in a later analysis were more clonally expanded and had lower generation probabilities. A group of highly shared sequence variants was considered likely to be a technical artifact of the sequencing pipeline. Some IMGT-functional V segments, including TRBV6-2 and TRBV6-3, could not be distinguished by the 87-base-pair reads and were therefore excluded. Some 16 rarely observed V segments, including chromosome 9 orphons, were excluded from the earlier analysis of about 610 of the donors because counts were too low. Linkage disequilibrium might explain the correlated functional status among segregating V segments, but an unknown experimental factor could not be ruled out. Strong co-occurrence of HLA alleles, especially DR and DQ, made assigning TCR associations to individual alleles difficult. Specific HLA alleles were associated with about 17,000 TCR beta sequences at a false discovery rate of 0.05 in a later analysis. The only immune exposure information available for the cohort was CMV serostatus. According to a later analysis, TCR association rates differed among HLA loci, with DRB1 alleles showing the most associated TCRs and HLA-C alleles showing the fewest. While some public TCRs were present in many individuals, most TCR sequences turned up only very rarely across donors. In a later genetic analysis, a missense DCLRE1C variant was associated with V-gene and J-gene trimming of TCR beta chains, and the association was replicated in an independent cohort. The classifier was reported to diagnose cytomegalovirus status with high specificity and sensitivity in both the original and validation cohorts. According to the authors, the approach could potentially be generalized to other disease states and immunological phenotypes. In a later genetic analysis, fewer N-insertions in productive TCRs were reported among donors in an Asian-associated ancestry cluster than the roughly 700-donor mean. Sequencing depth was assumed to be roughly uniform across donors in the presence/absence analyses, though that assumption may not hold.

The CDR3 numbers 16 residues from cysteine through phenylalanine. The kept DNA is CDR3 alone, 48 bases in frame from the first base. CDR1 and CDR2, looked up from the germline V gene (reference sequence), are SGHNT and YYREEE. The junction shows trimming of 2 bases on V and 4 bases on J, and the gene matches do not reach 7 bases of it. The cohort was made up of roughly 670 healthy bone marrow donors. Cohort members were all nominally healthy when sampled, although unrecorded immune exposures were likely present. The donor tested CMV seronegative, placing the donor among the 350 to 400 seronegative members of the cohort. A peripheral blood sample was collected from each donor, and TCR beta sequencing was performed on peripheral blood mononuclear cells. The Qiagen DNeasy Blood Extraction Kit was used to extract genomic DNA from the blood cell samples. Libraries came from the immunoSEQ multiplex PCR assay. For the multiplex PCR, a mixture combining 60 forward primers for TCR Vbeta segments and 13 reverse primers for TCR Jbeta segments was used. The CDR3 region of rearranged TCR beta genes was amplified from genomic DNA with a multiplex PCR assay. The amplified TCR beta libraries were sequenced on the Illumina HiSeq System as 87-base-pair reads. Turning to the authors' computational methods: A later analysis counted some 74 million unique TCR beta chains across the 640 or so repertoires, and around 9.9 million of these chains were shared by at least two donors. A nearest-neighbor algorithm error-corrected the raw reads and collapsed the reads into unique sequences, merging closely related sequences to remove PCR and sequencing errors. V, D and J gene segments were assigned by aligning CDR3 sequences to IMGT reference sequences. Each retained sequence needed at least a six-nucleotide match to both a V gene segment and a J gene segment. Rearrangements were classified as productive when the CDR3 lacked stop codons and remained in frame with V and J, and all other rearrangements were classified as non-productive. CDR3 was defined according to IMGT convention as the region running from the second conserved V-encoded cysteine to the conserved J-encoded phenylalanine. The earlier analysis of a few hundred of the donors excluded any sequence lacking an unambiguous match to a single V gene segment. In an earlier analysis of several hundred of the donors, V segments were called functional above 56.7% productive rearrangements and were called segregating when the between-donor standard deviation exceeded 5%. A statistical classification framework was built for diagnosing cytomegalovirus status from the catalog of TCR beta chain sequences. In a later analysis, TCR nucleotide sequences were compared against IMGT/GENE-DB human TR gene sequences so that V and J genes could be assigned. Using the TCRdist pipeline, a later analysis assigned CDR3 sequences along with most-parsimonious VDJ recombination scenarios. In a later analysis, every TCR beta chain was defined by the combination of its CDR3 amino acid sequence and its V-gene family, and reads without a unique V-gene family were dropped. As a way to deal with suspected cross-contamination and a sequencing artifact, a later analysis dropped hundreds of nucleotide sequences that were highly shared and had low generation probability. In a later analysis, a clonal expansion index was calculated for each public chain from normalized within-repertoire ranks of inferred template counts. In a later analysis, generation probabilities were computed with a VDJ recombination model fitted to out-of-frame rearrangements, and the resulting probabilities were checked against IGoR. In a later analysis, TCR-TCR, TCR-HLA and TCR-CMV co-occurrence was scored with hypergeometric tests, and a repertoire-size bias correction was applied to TCR pairs. In a later analysis, false discovery rates were estimated by permuting HLA or CMV assignments 20 times. In a later analysis, co-occurring TCRs were grouped using DBSCAN, with TCRdist sequence similarity added in when clustering inside HLA-allele-positive subsets. Repertoires with fewer than 30,000 or more than 120,000 public chains, plus five repertoires with anomalous nucleotide sharing, were excluded from co-occurrence clustering. TCRdb mirrors the immuneACCESS table, restricted to in-frame sequences. Some clones are absent from its copies; in checked studies, under half trace to an unresolved V gene, and the reason for the others is unknown. D and trimming come from the DNA, and the V and J calls and clone size come from that table. Counted in this sample were roughly 170,000 clones; roughly 87% of them appeared once. Of the sample, 1.5% to 2% falls within the top ten clones.

Turning to this clone: Its recognized antigen is unknown. Base-call qualities are not available, and no considerably larger clone is one nucleotide away.

Sequencing was done on a sample of PBMCs. This TCR was recovered from a man aged 50-59 years in good health and CMV-seronegative. Recombination connected TRBV5-4 to TRBJ2-3; 10 central nucleotides agree with TRBD2. CDR3 reads: CASSLKAGGPSDTQYF. The DNA reads TGTGCCAGCAGCTTAAAAGCGGGGGGGCCTTCAGATACGCAGTATTTT.